A single sample gave rise to the 18 T cell receptor beta chains below, sequenced in a study of T cells after yellow fever vaccination (dated by TCRdb to between 2017 and 2020). Preparation of the library involved 5' RACE. The sequencing machine was an Illumina NovaSeq 6000. TCRdb cleaned the public reads at Q25 with fastp, built clones with MiXCR and kept in-frame beta chains. Identical CDR3 proteins give one entry, which carries the most common genes and DNA. This sample holds 300,000 to 350,000 distinct CDR3 sequences; approximately 4% were observed only once. Approximately 19% of the sample lies in the top ten. Explained via the paper, the treatment or condition label denotes: live attenuated yellow fever vaccine strain. Source: PBMCs, taken 15 days after the yellow fever booster vaccination. Receptors originate from a man between 18 and 29 years old who received the YFV17D yellow fever vaccine.

This clonotype occurred many times. The chain uses TRBV7-8 and TRBJ2-2; D gene unclear. The germline gives CDR1 SGHVS, CDR2 FQNEAQ. Trimming removed 2 bases at V and 2 bases at J, with 3 bases between. The CDR3 extends over 13 amino acids. As DNA, the CDR3 is TGTGCCAGCAGCTTAACTAACACCGGGGAGCTGTTTTTT. Protein: CASSLTNTGELFF.

The rearrangement uses TRBV5-6 and TRBJ1-5; D unresolved. Germline V gene lookup returns CDR1 SGHDT and CDR2 YYEEEE. The CDR3 contains 15 residues. Trimming removed 0 bases at V and 6 bases at J, with 13 bases between. This CDR3 reads CASSLGWQAIQPQHF. In nucleotides, the CDR3 is TGTGCCAGCAGCTTGGGGTGGCAGGCGATTCAGCCCCAGCATTTT.

This clonotype has ten or more counts. V usage is TRBV6-5 and J usage is TRBJ1-2; D is unresolved. The V and J ends lost 10 bases and 9 bases respectively, with 21 bases between them. The CDR3 is 13 residues long. Germline V gives CDR1 MNHEY, CDR2 SVGAGI. The CDR3 DNA reads as TGTGCCACCGCCGCGGGAGTGGGCTTTCGCTACACCTTC. This translates into CATAAGVGFRYTF.

This clonotype was recorded many times. The gene calls are TRBV6-2 or TRBV6-3 and TRBJ2-7; D is unclear. CDR3 length: 11 amino acids. The germline CDR1 and CDR2 sequences are MNHEY and SVGEGT. V shed 10 bases and J shed 6 bases, with 13 bases lying between them. The CDR3: CATTSRAEQYF. CDR3 coding DNA: TGTGCCACCACCAGTAGGGCCGAGCAGTACTTC.

The chain combines TRBV5-1 with TRBJ2-5, with TRBD1 identical over 10 bases. With 3 bases clipped from V and 3 bases from J, the junction kept 5 bases outside the gene matches. In germline, CDR1 is SGHRS, CDR2 YFSETQ. This CDR3 is 15 amino acids long. The CDR3 spells CASSSSGTGEETQYF. In DNA form, the CDR3 reads TGCGCCAGCAGCTCCTCCGGGACAGGGGAAGAGACCCAGTACTTC.

This clonotype was recorded at least ten times. The CDR3 DNA sequence: TGTGCCAGCACCGGGACAGGCAATGAAAAACTGTTTTTT. Translated, it gives CASTGTGNEKLFF. V and J are TRBV2 and TRBJ1-4; 8 bases line up with TRBD1. Germline values: CDR1 SNHLY, CDR2 FYNNEI. Losses at the gene ends were 7 bases for V and 5 bases for J; bases not matched to a gene: 3. This CDR3 is built from 13 residues.

This clonotype was found many times. The CDR3 DNA reads TGTGCCAGCAGCCAAGAAGGTTGGGGGCAGAGCTCCTACGAGCAGTACTTC. Protein sequence: CASSQEGWGQSSYEQYF. J is TRBJ2-7 and V is TRBV4-2, with a tentative D call TRBD1 (6 bases). The germline V and J ends were trimmed by 0 bases and 0 bases, with 15 bases remaining between them. The CDR3 contains 17 residues. In germline, CDR1 is LGHNA, CDR2 YNFKEQ.

In its sample, this clonotype was seen a few times. The V and J genes are TRBV5-1 and TRBJ1-1; D gene ambiguous. Trimming took off 3 bases at V and 1 base at J, with 7 bases between the two ends. Germline CDR1 and CDR2: SGHRS and YFSETQ. The CDR3 sequence is 13 residues long. DNA for the CDR3: TGCGCCAGCAGCTGGCAACAGAACACTGAAGCTTTCTTT. It is translated as CASSWQQNTEAFF. Supplemented by reference TRBV5-1 and TRBJ1-1, the full variable domain reads KAGVTQTPRYLIKTRGQQVTLSCSPISGHRSVSWYQQTPGQGLQFLFEYFSETQRNKGNFPGRFSGRQFSNSRSEMNVSTLELGDSALYLCASSWQQNTEAFFGQGTRLTVV.

The rearrangement links TRBV12-3 or TRBV12-4 to TRBJ1-5; D call uncertain. Between the trimmed V and J ends, which lost 2 bases and 10 bases, there was a span of 9 bases. The CDR3 extends over 12 amino acids. CDR3 sequence (DNA): TGTGCCAGCAGTTTAACACCGGGACCCCAGCATTTT. This encodes CASSLTPGPQHF.

Only a few counts were recorded for this clonotype. The rearrangement joins TRBV11-1 to TRBJ2-2, with TRBD1 matching 9 bases. The V and J ends lost 7 bases and 6 bases, in that order; junction bases with no gene match: 9. Germline lookup yields CDR1 SGHAT and CDR2 FQDESV (reference sequence). The CDR3 runs 15 residues. The CDR3 is CASTPGTGWAGELFF. The DNA of the CDR3 is TGTGCCAGCACCCCCGGGACAGGGTGGGCCGGGGAGCTGTTTTTT. Complete variable domain (other parts from reference TRBV11-1 and TRBJ2-2): EAEVAQSPRYKITEKSQAVAFWCDPISGHATLYWYRQILGQGPELLVQFQDESVVDDSQLPKDRFSAERLKGVDSTLKIQPAELGDSAMYLCASTPGTGWAGELFFGEGSRLTVL.

Many counts were recorded for this clonotype. The V and J genes are TRBV29-1 and TRBJ1-1; possible D gene TRBD1, 6 bases. Trimming cost V 7 bases and J 7 bases, with 16 bases left between them. This CDR3 is 12 amino acids long. CDR1 is SQVTM, CDR2 ANQGSEA, per germline. The CDR3 DNA reads as TGCAGCGCAGGGACAAATCGAAATGAAGCTTTCTTT. Protein product: CSAGTNRNEAFF.

The chain has TRBV5-1 and TRBJ2-3, with D perhaps TRBD2 (6 bases). Trimming pared 6 bases from V and 3 bases from J, leaving 14 bases between. CDR1 is SGHRS and CDR2 is YFSETQ in the germline V gene. The CDR3 consists of 14 residues. The CDR3 loop is CASKPDGGTDTQYF. DNA of the CDR3: TGCGCCAGCAAGCCTGACGGGGGAACAGATACGCAGTATTTT.

This clonotype has ten or more counts. The chain carries TRBV7-2 and TRBJ2-3; tentative D call: TRBD2 (6 bases). V was pared by 3 bases and J by 6 bases, with 10 bases between. This CDR3 is built from 13 residues. The V gene's germline CDR1 is SGHTA and CDR2 FQGNSA. CDR3 sequence: CASSFETSDTQYF. DNA for the CDR3: TGTGCCAGCAGCTTTGAAACTAGCGATACGCAGTATTTT. Full variable domain (missing parts from reference TRBV7-2 and TRBJ2-3): GAGVSQSPSNKVTEKGKDVELRCDPISGHTALYWYRQSLGQGLEFLIYFQGNSAPDKSGLPSDRFSAERTGGSVSTLTIQRTQQEDSAVYLCASSFETSDTQYFGPGTRLTVL.

The chain combines TRBV28 with TRBJ1-5; D is unresolved. Trimming cost V 2 bases and J 0 bases, with 17 bases left between them. There are 18 residues in the CDR3. Germline loops: CDR1 MDHEN, CDR2 SYDVKM. The CDR3 coding sequence is TGTGCCAGCAGTTTACGGTTGGAAAAAATTAATAGCAATCAGCCCCAGCATTTT. This sequence encodes CASSLRLEKINSNQPQHF.

This clonotype occurred a few times. The gene calls are TRBV7-6 and TRBJ2-5; D may correspond to TRBD1 or TRBD2 (5 bases each). Germline CDR1 reads SGHVS; CDR2 reads FNYEAQ. V lost 3 bases, J lost 9 bases, and 20 bases lay in between. The CDR3 is made up of 15 amino acids. The CDR3 nucleotides read TGTGCCAGCAGCTTGTCCGGGACCCGCGTGTTGGCCCAGTACTTC. Residues: CASSLSGTRVLAQYF.

This clonotype was seen a handful of times. V and J are TRBV5-1 and TRBJ2-5; tentative D call: TRBD2 (6 bases). Germline V gene data show CDR1 as SGHRS and CDR2 as YFSETQ. CDR3 length equals 15 residues. V was trimmed by 0 bases and J by 4 bases, leaving 13 bases between them. In DNA, the CDR3 is TGCGCCAGCAGCTTGGCTTGGGGGGTCGGAGAGACCCAGTACTTC. It translates to CASSLAWGVGETQYF. The complete variable domain, with remaining parts taken from reference TRBV5-1 and TRBJ2-5, reads KAGVTQTPRYLIKTRGQQVTLSCSPISGHRSVSWYQQTPGQGLQFLFEYFSETQRNKGNFPGRFSGRQFSNSRSEMNVSTLELGDSALYLCASSLAWGVGETQYFGPGTRLLVL.

The chain carries TRBV14 and TRBJ2-7; TRBD2 matches 11 bases. The germline V gene encodes CDR1 SGHDN and CDR2 FVKESK. V gave up 2 bases and J gave up 2 bases; unmatched junction bases: 5. This CDR3 contains 16 residues. CDR3 sequence reads: CASSQRASGGPYEQYV. The DNA of the CDR3 is TGTGCCAGCAGCCAACGGGCTAGCGGGGGGCCCTACGAGCAGTACGTC.

This chain connects TRBV28 to TRBJ2-7; tentatively, D is TRBD1 (5 bases). With 2 bases removed from V and 1 base from J, the gap between germline ends came to 12 bases. The length of the CDR3 is 15 residues. Germline assignment: CDR1 MDHEN and CDR2 SYDVKM. For the CDR3, the DNA is TGTGCCAGCAGTTTAGGTCAGGGTTGGTCCTACGAGCAGTACGTC. Residues: CASSLGQGWSYEQYV.